A selection of T cell receptor beta chains follows, all from one sample in a study of blood T cell repertoires in COVID-19. Produced via immunoSEQ multiplex PCR; TCRdb's table is partial and in-frame only. The repertoire consists of approximately 16,000 clones, with about 80% occurring once and the leading ten covering approximately 14%. Input material: peripheral blood. These TCRs come from a human donor in a cohort sampled during active COVID-19. Each CDR3 is given with its conserved first and last residue. D genes are given only for firm matches. Part of the rows lack a size; the others show once, few, many or a class for expanded clones.

>TRBD2|TRBV7-2|NA|TRBJ2-7
TGTGCCAGCAGCTTGAGAGCGGGAGGGTCTTCATACGAGCAGTACTTC
CASSLRAGGSSYEQYF
>NA|TRBV27|few|TRBJ1-6
TGTGCCAGCAGTCAGAGGACAGTCGATTCACCCCTCCACTTT
CASSQRTVDSPLHF
>TRBD1|TRBV6-6|NA|TRBJ1-2
TGTGCCAGCAGCGGTGACAGGGGGAATGGCTACACCTTC
CASSGDRGNGYTF
>NA|TRBV6-5|once|TRBJ1-3
TGTGCCACCCGGGACTCCAACTCTGGAAACACCATATATTTT
CATRDSNSGNTIYF
>NA|TRBV19|NA|TRBJ1-1
TGTGCCAGTAGCCAAAGTCAGGCGTACCAAGCTTTCTTT
CASSQSQAYQAFF
>NA|TRBV2|NA|TRBJ2-7
TGTGCCAGCAGTGAACAGGGAATGAACGAGCAGTACTTC
CASSEQGMNEQYF
>NA|TRBV30|few|TRBJ1-2
TGTGCCTGGGCCTTCAGGACTAACTATGGCTACACCTTC
CAWAFRTNYGYTF
>TRBD2|TRBV5-1|NA|TRBJ2-1
TGCGCCAGCAGCTTTTCTAGCGGGGGCCTTAATGAGCAGTTCTTC
CASSFSSGGLNEQFF
>TRBD1|TRBV5-6|once|TRBJ2-7
TGTGCCAGCAGCTTGGGGACAGGGGGCAGCTACGAGCAGTACTTC
CASSLGTGGSYEQYF
>TRBD1|TRBV2|NA|TRBJ1-2
TGTGCCAGCAGAGCGACAGGGCCCTATGGCTACACCTTC
CASRATGPYGYTF
>TRBD1|TRBV5-1|NA|TRBJ2-1
TGCGCCAGCAGCTTCCGACAGGGGGGGGATGAGCAGTTCTTC
CASSFRQGGDEQFF
>TRBD2|TRBV7-9|NA|TRBJ2-1
TGTGCCAGCAGCTTCGCTAGCGGGAGGGCCAATGAGCAGTTCTTC
CASSFASGRANEQFF
>NA|TRBV5-4|few|TRBJ2-1
TGTGCCAGCAGCAAGACGGACAGATACAATGAGCAGTTCTTC
CASSKTDRYNEQFF
>NA|TRBV9|few|TRBJ2-3
TGTGCCAGCAGCGCCGGGGTTCGAACAGATACGCAGTATTTT
CASSAGVRTDTQYF
>NA|TRBV2|few|TRBJ2-2
TGTGCCAGCAGATCGATTCGGGGCACCGGGGAGCTGTTTTTT
CASRSIRGTGELFF
>NA|TRBV18|NA|TRBJ2-1
TGTGCCAGCTCACGCAACGAGCAGGACAACGAGCAGTTCTTC
CASSRNEQDNEQFF
>NA|TRBV3-1/TRBV3-2|NA|TRBJ1-1
TGTGCCAGCAGCCAAGGGGCTGACAGTGAAGCTTTCTTT
CASSQGADSEAFF
>TRBD1|TRBV19|NA|TRBJ2-5
TGTGCCAGTAGTTTGGGACAGGGGGCCCCAGAGACCCAGTACTTC
CASSLGQGAPETQYF
>NA|TRBV2|NA|TRBJ1-5
TGTGCCAGCAGTGTCCAAGGGAGTGGTCAGCCCCAGCATTTT
CASSVQGSGQPQHF
>TRBD1|TRBV19|medium-sized|TRBJ1-4
TGTGCCAGTAGTCCGACAGGGGGCGGAAAACTGTTTTTT
CASSPTGGGKLFF
>NA|TRBV1|NA|TRBJ2-1
TGCACCACGAGACCGGGACTCCCTTACAATGAGCAGTTCTTC
CTTRPGLPYNEQFF
>NA|TRBV3-1/TRBV3-2|NA|TRBJ2-5
TGTGCCAGCAGCACAGGGAGTCAAGAGACCCAGTACTTC
CASSTGSQETQYF
>TRBD2|TRBV11-2|few|TRBJ2-3
TGTGCCAGCAGGTCGGGGGGGCCCACAGATACGCAGTATTTT
CASRSGGPTDTQYF
>TRBD1|TRBV18|NA|TRBJ2-7
TGTGCCAGCTCACTCCGGGACAGGTCCTACGAGCAGTACTTC
CASSLRDRSYEQYF
>NA|TRBV6-2/TRBV6-3|few|TRBJ2-7
TGTGCCACCACCCCGGGGCAGGGGGGCGAGCAGTACTTC
CATTPGQGGEQYF
>TRBD1|TRBV5-1|NA|TRBJ1-4
TGCGCCAGCAGCTTGGGGGACAGATCTGAAAAACTGTTTTTT
CASSLGDRSEKLFF
>TRBD1|TRBV30|few|TRBJ1-2
TGTGCCTTAGGACAGGGGACCTATGGCTACACCTTC
CALGQGTYGYTF
>NA|TRBV19|NA|TRBJ2-1
TGTGCCAGTAGTCCCCGGACAGCTTACAATGAGCAGTTCTTC
CASSPRTAYNEQFF
>TRBD2|TRBV11-2|NA|TRBJ2-7
TGTGCCAGCAGCTTCTCAGCGGGGGGGACCTACGAGCAGTACTTC
CASSFSAGGTYEQYF
>NA|TRBV5-1|NA|TRBJ2-4
TGCGCCAGCAGCGAGGGCCGTGATAAAAACATTCAGTACTTC
CASSEGRDKNIQYF
>TRBD1|TRBV7-2|NA|TRBJ1-4
TGTGCCAGCAGCACCCCGGGACAGGGTAATGAAAAACTGTTTTTT
CASSTPGQGNEKLFF
>TRBD1|TRBV6-5|NA|TRBJ2-5
TGTGCCAGCAGTTACCTCCAGGGGGCTCTGGAGACCCAGTACTTC
CASSYLQGALETQYF
>NA|TRBV11-2|NA|TRBJ2-7
TGTGCCAGCAGCTTACACGGAGCATCCTACGAGCAGTACTTC
CASSLHGASYEQYF
>NA|TRBV6-5|NA|TRBJ2-7
TGTGCCAGCCGGGACTTCAACTACGAGCAGTACTTC
CASRDFNYEQYF
>TRBD2|TRBV27|few|TRBJ2-7
TGTGCCAGCGGAGCCGGGACTAGGTTCCACGAGCAGTACTTC
CASGAGTRFHEQYF
>NA|TRBV27|NA|TRBJ1-5
TGTGCCAGCAGTCCGGACAATCATAGCAATCAGCCCCAGCATTTT
CASSPDNHSNQPQHF
>TRBD1|TRBV5-4|once|TRBJ2-3
TGTGCCAGCAGCCCTTACAGGGGGCAGGTAGATACGCAGTATTTT
CASSPYRGQVDTQYF
>NA|TRBV30|NA|TRBJ1-2
TGTGCCTGGAGTAGGAGGTTGAGCGGCTACACCTTC
CAWSRRLSGYTF
>TRBD1|TRBV29-1|NA|TRBJ2-2
TGCAGCGTAAACCCGGGACAGGGGGCGAGCACCGGGGAGCTGTTTTTT
CSVNPGQGASTGELFF
>NA|TRBV27|NA|TRBJ2-3
TGTGCCAGCAGTTTAACTCCTCCGGGGGAACTCACAGATACGCAGTATTTT
CASSLTPPGELTDTQYF
>TRBD1|TRBV10-3|NA|TRBJ1-2
TGTGCCATCGGGGGGACAGGGACCAACTATGGCTACACCTTC
CAIGGTGTNYGYTF
>NA|TRBV5-1|NA|TRBJ2-1
TGCGCCAGCAGCTCAAGACAGGTAGGGGTACACAATGAGCAGTTCTTC
CASSSRQVGVHNEQFF
>TRBD1|TRBV28|NA|TRBJ2-2
TGTGCCAGCCTCTATACAGGGGTCTCGAACACCGGGGAGCTGTTTTTT
CASLYTGVSNTGELFF
>TRBD2|TRBV29-1|NA|TRBJ2-7
TGCAGCGTTGGCGGGAGTGTTGACGAGCAGTACTTC
CSVGGSVDEQYF
>NA|TRBV19|few|TRBJ1-5
TGTGCCAGTAGTATAGGGCAGGGGAACTCTCAGCCCCAGCATTTT
CASSIGQGNSQPQHF
>NA|TRBV29-1|NA|TRBJ2-2
TGCAGCGTGACTGAGGGAGGCACCGGGGAGCTGTTTTTT
CSVTEGGTGELFF